This T cell receptor (beta chain) was identified in a study of blood T cells in healthy people across ages. The CDR3 has 18 amino acids. The trim removed 5 bases at V and 4 bases at J, leaving 10 bases unmatched. Looked up from germline, CDR1 is SGHNT and CDR2 is YENEEA. Concerning this clonotype itself: The antigen is undetermined.

Points from the study as a whole: The donors' CMV status was not determined, possibly confounding changes in expanded clonotypes.

Using a J-beta primer mix together with a sample-barcoded 5' primer, a second PCR was run for roughly 6 to 11 cycles. In TCRdb, the 5' RACE reads were re-called with MiXCR into one record per CDR3 protein. Of 1.5 million to 2 million distinct CDR3 sequences in the sample, around 48% were seen once. This rearrangement joins TRBV11-3 to TRBJ2-2, with 13 bases lining up with TRBD2. The origin of this receptor is a woman in her thirties or forties in good health. Sequences were obtained from blood. The CDR3 region is CASSRGQGLAGITGELFF. CDR3 nucleotides: TGTGCCAGCAGCCGAGGGCAGGGACTAGCGGGGATCACCGGGGAGCTGTTTTTT.